A selection of T cell receptor beta chains follows, all from one sample in a study of T cells in Graves' hyperthyroidism and ophthalmopathy. TCRdb analysed the multiplex PCR reads with MiXCR anew, one entry per CDR3 protein. Among around 440,000 distinct CDR3 sequences listed, 15% to 18% were seen once. The sample comprised blood. These receptors were taken from a woman under 30 with Graves' hyperthyroidism. The CDR3 runs from the conserved cysteine through the conserved F or W. D genes are given only for firm matches. Size values are once, few and many counts, or a class for expanded clones, and some rows have none.

TRBJ2-1,.,many,TRBV29-1,14,CSVEGAGALNEQFF,TGCAGCGTTGAGGGGGCCGGGGCTTTGAATGAGCAGTTCTTC
TRBJ2-7,TRBD1,many,TRBV5-1,14,CASRSGTGNYEQYF,TGCGCCAGCAGATCCGGGACAGGGAACTACGAGCAGTACTTC
TRBJ1-2,TRBD1,many,TRBV10-3,13,CAMRGHPYDGYTF,TGTGCCATGAGGGGGCACCCCTACGATGGCTACACCTTC
TRBJ2-1,TRBD1,many,TRBV29-1,13,CSSQGAFYNEQFF,TGCAGCTCCCAGGGGGCTTTTTACAATGAGCAGTTCTTC
TRBJ2-2,.,few,TRBV29-1,13,CSVALPNTGELFF,TGCAGCGTTGCTCTACCGAACACCGGGGAGCTGTTTTTT
TRBJ1-1,TRBD1,.,TRBV7-9,15,CASSFRDSQFSEAFF,TGTGCCAGCAGCTTTCGGGACAGTCAATTTTCTGAAGCTTTCTTT
TRBJ1-1,.,many,TRBV28,15,CASSPYDTRATEAFF,TGTGCCAGCAGTCCCTACGACACCAGGGCCACTGAAGCTTTCTTT
TRBJ2-3,TRBD2,once,TRBV9,17,CASSVDPPSGAVDTQYF,TGTGCCAGCAGCGTAGACCCTCCTAGCGGGGCTGTGGATACGCAGTATTTT
TRBJ2-2,.,many,TRBV9,14,CASSLQTDTGELFF,TGTGCCAGCAGCTTACAGACCGACACCGGGGAGCTGTTTTTT
TRBJ1-3,TRBD1,.,TRBV29-1,14,CSVVVAGGTGTIYF,TGCAGCGTTGTCGTGGCAGGGGGGACCGGCACCATATATTTT
TRBJ1-5,.,many,TRBV25-1,15,CASSDGTRPNQPQHF,TGTGCCAGCAGTGACGGGACGAGGCCCAATCAGCCCCAGCATTTT
TRBJ2-2,TRBD1,many,TRBV27,16,CASSGYATGVGGELFF,TGTGCCAGCAGTGGATACGCTACAGGGGTAGGGGGGGAGCTGTTTTTT
TRBJ2-7,.,many,TRBV6-5,14,CASSYLGPPYEQYF,TGTGCCAGCAGTTACCTAGGACCGCCCTACGAGCAGTACTTC
TRBJ1-5,.,.,TRBV19,13,CASSISRHQPQHF,TGTGCCAGTAGTATAAGCCGTCATCAGCCCCAGCATTTT
TRBJ1-1,TRBD1,.,TRBV7-9,16,CASTNRGRMENTEAFF,TGTGCCAGCACCAATAGGGGGCGAATGGAAAACACTGAAGCTTTCTTT
TRBJ2-1,.,many,TRBV6-1,15,CASSHPDGGRNEQFF,TGTGCCAGCAGTCACCCGGACGGGGGTCGTAATGAGCAGTTCTTC
TRBJ1-4,.,many,TRBV15,16,CATSRDRGTGNEKLFF,TGTGCCACCAGCAGAGATAGGGGGACCGGTAATGAAAAACTGTTTTTT
TRBJ2-1,.,many,TRBV6-2/TRBV6-3,11,CASSYYAEQFF,TGTGCCAGCAGTTACTATGCTGAGCAGTTCTTC
TRBJ2-1,TRBD2,many,TRBV6-2/TRBV6-3,14,CASTPRLAGDEQFF,TGTGCCAGCACCCCTAGACTAGCCGGGGATGAGCAGTTCTTC
TRBJ2-1,.,many,TRBV11-3,14,CASTDSRTYNEQFF,TGTGCCAGCACCGACAGTCGTACCTACAATGAGCAGTTCTTC
TRBJ1-1,.,many,TRBV2,14,CASSEAGYNTEAFF,TGTGCCAGCAGTGAAGCGGGATATAACACTGAAGCTTTCTTT
TRBJ1-1,.,few,TRBV13,14,CASSLRGLGTEAFF,TGTGCCAGCAGCCTCCGGGGACTGGGCACTGAAGCTTTCTTT
TRBJ1-2,TRBD1,few,TRBV20-1,14,CSARARDRAWGYTF,TGCAGTGCTAGAGCCCGCGACAGGGCTTGGGGCTACACCTTC
TRBJ2-1,.,many,TRBV6-1,17,CASKSQAVGGGYNEQFF,TGTGCCAGCAAATCACAGGCGGTGGGAGGGGGGTACAATGAGCAGTTCTTC
TRBJ2-6,.,few,TRBV18,16,CASSPPAGSGANVLTF,TGTGCCAGCTCACCACCGGCGGGTAGTGGGGCCAACGTCCTGACTTTC
TRBJ2-1,.,few,TRBV14,15,CASSQGVGTYNEQFF,TGTGCCAGCAGCCAAGGGGTAGGGACCTACAATGAGCAGTTCTTC
TRBJ2-5,TRBD2,.,TRBV25-1,19,CASSDPGTSGSQLQETQYF,TGTGCCAGCAGTGATCCTGGGACTAGCGGGAGTCAACTGCAAGAGACCCAGTACTTC
TRBJ2-2,.,few,TRBV3-1,15,CASSQWVQGPGELFF,TGTGCCAGCAGCCAATGGGTCCAGGGGCCCGGGGAGCTGTTTTTT
TRBJ1-2,.,many,TRBV2,13,CASSARLNYGYTF,TGTGCCAGCAGTGCGAGACTCAACTATGGCTACACCTTC
TRBJ2-2,TRBD2,many,TRBV7-9,17,CASSLPSGLAVTGELFF,TGTGCCAGCAGCTTACCCTCTGGACTAGCTGTAACCGGGGAGCTGTTTTTT
TRBJ2-3,.,many,TRBV24-1,15,CATSDAVQGADTQYF,TGTGCCACCAGTGATGCAGTACAGGGAGCAGATACGCAGTATTTT
TRBJ1-1,TRBD1,.,TRBV27,15,CASSDPGQGNTEAFF,TGTGCCAGCAGTGACCCGGGACAGGGGAACACTGAAGCTTTCTTT
TRBJ2-5,.,many,TRBV6-1,18,CASTYPTTGVGGGETQYF,TGTGCCAGCACCTACCCCACAACAGGGGTGGGCGGAGGGGAGACCCAGTACTTC
TRBJ1-1,.,few,TRBV7-9,13,CASSLGGGREAFF,TGTGCCAGCAGCTTAGGGGGGGGCAGGGAAGCTTTCTTT
TRBJ2-1,TRBD1,few,TRBV12-3/TRBV12-4,16,CASSFPKGASYNEQFF,TGTGCCAGCAGTTTTCCAAAGGGGGCTTCCTACAATGAGCAGTTCTTC
TRBJ2-1,.,many,TRBV18,12,CASSPQRLEQFF,TGTGCCAGCTCACCTCAAAGGCTAGAGCAGTTCTTC
TRBJ2-1,.,many,TRBV11-3,13,CASSSTQGNEQFF,TGTGCCAGCAGCTCAACTCAGGGCAATGAGCAGTTCTTC
TRBJ2-2,.,few,TRBV20-1,14,CSASGTQNTGELFF,TGCAGTGCGTCAGGGACACAGAACACCGGGGAGCTGTTTTTT
TRBJ1-1,TRBD1,many,TRBV29-1,14,CSVFRTGIATEAFF,TGCAGCGTTTTCCGGACAGGGATCGCCACTGAAGCTTTCTTT
TRBJ2-2,TRBD1,many,TRBV28,13,CASGDRYSRELFF,TGTGCCAGCGGGGACAGGTACTCTAGGGAGCTGTTTTTT
TRBJ1-5,.,few,TRBV24-1,14,CATSDQGLGQPQHF,TGTGCCACCAGCGATCAGGGTCTAGGTCAGCCCCAGCATTTT
TRBJ2-2,.,many,TRBV3-1,15,CASSQENGVTGELFF,TGTGCCAGCAGCCAAGAAAACGGGGTAACCGGGGAGCTGTTTTTT